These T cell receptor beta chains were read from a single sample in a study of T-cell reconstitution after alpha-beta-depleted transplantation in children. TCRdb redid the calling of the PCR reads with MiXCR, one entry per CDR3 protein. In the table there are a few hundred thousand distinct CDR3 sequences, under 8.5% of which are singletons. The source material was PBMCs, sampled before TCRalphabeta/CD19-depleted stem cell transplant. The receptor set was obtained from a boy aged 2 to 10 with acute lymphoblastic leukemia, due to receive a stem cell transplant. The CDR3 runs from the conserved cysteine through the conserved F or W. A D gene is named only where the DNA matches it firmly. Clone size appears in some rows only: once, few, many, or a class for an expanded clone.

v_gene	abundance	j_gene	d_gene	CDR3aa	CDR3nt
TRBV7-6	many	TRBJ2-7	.	CASSLVIGAHEQYF	TGTGCCAGCAGCTTAGTCATAGGGGCCCACGAGCAGTACTTC
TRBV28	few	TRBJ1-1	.	CASRETLGVGTEAFF	TGTGCCAGCAGGGAGACTCTGGGTGTGGGCACTGAAGCTTTCTTT
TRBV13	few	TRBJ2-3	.	CASSLWREAGTDTQYF	TGTGCCAGCAGCCTATGGAGAGAGGCCGGGACAGATACGCAGTATTTT
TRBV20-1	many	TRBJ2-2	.	CSARPRAGTGELFF	TGCAGTGCTAGACCCAGGGCGGGCACCGGGGAGCTGTTTTTT
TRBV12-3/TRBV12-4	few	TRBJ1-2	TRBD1	CASSTTGTGNGYTF	TGTGCCAGCAGTACCACCGGGACAGGGAACGGCTACACCTTC
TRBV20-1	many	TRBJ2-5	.	CSASGGGPFQETQYF	TGCAGTGCTAGTGGGGGGGGGCCTTTCCAAGAGACCCAGTACTTC
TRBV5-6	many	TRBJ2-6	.	CASSLWGSGANVLTF	TGTGCCAGCAGCTTGTGGGGCTCTGGGGCCAACGTCCTGACTTTC
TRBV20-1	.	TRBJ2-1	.	CSARREVGAGPLNEQFF	TGCAGTGCTAGGAGGGAGGTTGGGGCAGGGCCTCTAAATGAGCAGTTCTTC
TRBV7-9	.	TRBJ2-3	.	CASSRADSSDTQYF	TGTGCCAGCAGCCGCGCCGACAGTTCAGATACGCAGTATTTT
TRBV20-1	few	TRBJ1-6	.	CSAPSLGWNSPLHF	TGCAGTGCCCCCAGCTTAGGGTGGAATTCACCCCTCCACTTT
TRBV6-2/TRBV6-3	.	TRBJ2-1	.	CASSSTRGSGGLASYNEQFF	TGTGCCAGCAGTAGCACCCGGGGCTCGGGGGGCCTTGCCTCCTACAATGAGCAGTTCTTC
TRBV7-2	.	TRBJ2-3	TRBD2	CASSLELAGRTQYF	TGTGCCAGCAGCTTAGAACTAGCGGGGCGAACGCAGTATTTT
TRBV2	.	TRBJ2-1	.	CASSGGRLSSYNEQFF	TGTGCCAGCAGTGGGGGTCGCCTCAGCTCCTACAATGAGCAGTTCTTC
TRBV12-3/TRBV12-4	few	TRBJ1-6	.	CASTTRTVSNSPLHF	TGTGCCAGCACCACTAGGACAGTTTCGAATTCACCCCTCCACTTT
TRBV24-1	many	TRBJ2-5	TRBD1	CASPDDRERETQYF	TGTGCCAGCCCAGACGACAGGGAGAGGGAGACCCAGTACTTC
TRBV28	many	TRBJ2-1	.	CASSLAIPSYNEQFF	TGTGCCAGCAGTTTGGCTATCCCCTCCTACAATGAGCAGTTCTTC
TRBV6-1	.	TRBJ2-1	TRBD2	CASKMLAGGPEQFF	TGTGCCAGCAAAATGCTAGCGGGGGGCCCCGAGCAGTTCTTC
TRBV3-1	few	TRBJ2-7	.	CASSQGGWSGLYEQYF	TGTGCCAGCAGCCAAGGAGGATGGAGCGGACTCTACGAGCAGTACTTC
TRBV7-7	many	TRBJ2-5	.	CASSLAVGTETQYF	TGTGCTAGCAGCTTAGCTGTAGGGACTGAGACCCAGTACTTC
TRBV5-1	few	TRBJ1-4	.	CASSLLGTGVANEKLFF	TGCGCCAGCAGCTTGTTGGGAACGGGAGTGGCTAATGAAAAACTGTTTTTT